This T cell receptor (beta chain) is from a study of blood T cell repertoires in COVID-19. Study in general: Researchers got acute and convalescent COVID-19 samples from the United States, Italy and Spain.

CDR1 is ENHRY and CDR2 is SYGVKD in the germline V gene. The CDR3 extends over 15 amino acids. Losses at the gene ends were 4 bases for V and 6 bases for J; bases not matched to a gene: 12. Measured with immunoSEQ multiplex PCR; TCRdb has only the in-frame clones, and not every one. Of 110,000 to 150,000 clones in the sample, about 80% were seen once. The rearrangement links TRBV10-3 to TRBJ2-7; TRBD1 matches at 7 bases. The TCR comes from a man aged 70 or older who had recovered from COVID-19. Input material: peripheral blood. The CDR3 here is CAISVPDRDTPEQYF. The CDR3 region has the DNA TGTGCCATCAGTGTACCCGACAGGGACACACCCGAGCAGTACTTC.